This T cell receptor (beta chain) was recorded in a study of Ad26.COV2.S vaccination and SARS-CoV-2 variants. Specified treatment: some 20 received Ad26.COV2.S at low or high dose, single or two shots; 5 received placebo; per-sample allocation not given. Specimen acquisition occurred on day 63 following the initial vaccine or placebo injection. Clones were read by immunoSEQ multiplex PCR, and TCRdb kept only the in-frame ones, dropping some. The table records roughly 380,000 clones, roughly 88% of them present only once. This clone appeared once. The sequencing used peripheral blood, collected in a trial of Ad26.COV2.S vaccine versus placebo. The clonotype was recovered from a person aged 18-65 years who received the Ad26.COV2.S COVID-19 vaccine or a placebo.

The DNA of the CDR3 is TGTGCCAGCAGCCGGGGACAGCCTACCTCCAGGGGTTACAATGAGCAGTTCTTC. Residues: CASSRGQPTSRGYNEQFF. V usage is TRBV5-5 and J usage is TRBJ2-1; TRBD1 matches 7 bases. The CDR3 is 18 amino acids. Germline trimming cut 4 bases from V and 4 bases from J; bases unmatched to any gene: 17. Germline lookup yields CDR1 SGHKS and CDR2 YYEKEE (reference sequence).